This note documents a single T cell receptor beta chain sequence. Produced via immunoSEQ multiplex PCR; TCRdb's table is partial and in-frame only. The sample has 250,000 or so clones, approximately 86% seen once. This sample stems from a study of blood T cell repertoires in COVID-19. Study-wide background: Sample material is recorded as cDNA or gDNA derived from T cells, B-cell-depleted T cells, or PBMCs.

The CDR3 loop spans 13 amino acids. The V and J ends lost 0 bases and 13 bases, in that order; junction bases with no gene match: 6. Germline CDR1 SGHNT, CDR2 YENEEA. The sequenced material came from peripheral blood. The chain links TRBV11-3 to TRBJ2-1; 7 bases are a match to TRBD1. The TCR sequence derives from a man older than 75 with acute or convalescent COVID-19. CDR3 residues: CASSLDRRDSQFF. The CDR3 nucleotides are TGTGCCAGCAGCTTAGATCGCCGGGACAGCCAGTTCTTC.